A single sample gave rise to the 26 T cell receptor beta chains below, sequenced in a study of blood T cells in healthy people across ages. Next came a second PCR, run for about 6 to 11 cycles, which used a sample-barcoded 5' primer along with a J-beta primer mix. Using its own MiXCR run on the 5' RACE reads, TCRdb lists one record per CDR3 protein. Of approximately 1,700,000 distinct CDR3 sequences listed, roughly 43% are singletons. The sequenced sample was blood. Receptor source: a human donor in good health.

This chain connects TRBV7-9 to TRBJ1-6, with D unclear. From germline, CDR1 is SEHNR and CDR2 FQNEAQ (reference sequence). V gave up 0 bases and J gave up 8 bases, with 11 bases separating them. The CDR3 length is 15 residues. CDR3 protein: CASSLARGRDSPLHF. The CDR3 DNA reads TGTGCCAGCAGCTTAGCACGGGGAAGGGATTCACCCCTCCACTTT.

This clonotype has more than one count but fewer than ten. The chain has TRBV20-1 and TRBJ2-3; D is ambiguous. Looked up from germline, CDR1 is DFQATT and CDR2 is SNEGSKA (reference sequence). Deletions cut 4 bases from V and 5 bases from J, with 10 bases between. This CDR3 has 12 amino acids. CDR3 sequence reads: CSATTSLDTQYF. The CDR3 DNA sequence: TGCAGTGCTACTACAAGTCTAGATACGCAGTATTTT.

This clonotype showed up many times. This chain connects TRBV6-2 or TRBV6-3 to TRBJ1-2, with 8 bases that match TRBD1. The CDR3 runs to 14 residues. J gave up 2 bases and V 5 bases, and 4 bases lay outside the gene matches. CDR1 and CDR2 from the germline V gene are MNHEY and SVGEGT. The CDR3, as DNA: TGTGCCAGCAGTGCGCGGGACAGGAACTATGGCTACACCTTC. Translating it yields CASSARDRNYGYTF.

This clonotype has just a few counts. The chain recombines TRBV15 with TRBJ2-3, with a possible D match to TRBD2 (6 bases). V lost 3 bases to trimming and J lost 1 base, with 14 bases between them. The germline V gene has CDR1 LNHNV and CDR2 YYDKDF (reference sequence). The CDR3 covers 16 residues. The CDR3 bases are TGTGCCACCAGCAGGGAGGGAAGGATCGGCACAGATACGCAGTATTTT. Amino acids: CATSREGRIGTDTQYF. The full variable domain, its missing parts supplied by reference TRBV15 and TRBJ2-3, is DAMVIQNPRYQVTQFGKPVTLSCSQTLNHNVMYWYQQKSSQAPKLLFHYYDKDFNNEADTPDNFQSRRPNTSFCFLDIRSPGLGDTAMYLCATSREGRIGTDTQYFGPGTRLTVL.

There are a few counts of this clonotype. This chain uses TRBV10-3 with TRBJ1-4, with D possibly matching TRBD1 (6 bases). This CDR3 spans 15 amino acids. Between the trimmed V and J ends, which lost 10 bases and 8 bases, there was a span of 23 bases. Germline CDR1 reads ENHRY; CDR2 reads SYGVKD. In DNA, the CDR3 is TGTGCCAGCCTCCTTTCGGCGGGGGCAAGGGAAAAACTGTTTTTT. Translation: CASLLSAGAREKLFF.

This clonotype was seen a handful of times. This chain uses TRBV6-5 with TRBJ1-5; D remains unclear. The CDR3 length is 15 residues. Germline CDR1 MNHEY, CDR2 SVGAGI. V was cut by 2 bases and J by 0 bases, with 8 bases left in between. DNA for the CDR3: TGTGCCAGCAGTTACACAGCCCATAGCAATCAGCCCCAGCATTTT. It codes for CASSYTAHSNQPQHF.

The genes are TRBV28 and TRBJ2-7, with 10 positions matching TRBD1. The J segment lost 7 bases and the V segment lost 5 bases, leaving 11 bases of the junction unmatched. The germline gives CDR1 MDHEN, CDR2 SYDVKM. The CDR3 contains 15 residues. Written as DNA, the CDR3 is TGTGCCAGCAGTGGGACCGGGACAGGGGAGGGGGAGCAGTACTTC. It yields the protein CASSGTGTGEGEQYF.

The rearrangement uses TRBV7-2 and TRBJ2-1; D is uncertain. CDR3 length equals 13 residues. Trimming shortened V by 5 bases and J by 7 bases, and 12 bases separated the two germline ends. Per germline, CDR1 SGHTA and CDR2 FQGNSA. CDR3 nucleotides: TGTGCCAGCAGCCCGAACTTACCAAATGAGCAGTTCTTC. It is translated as CASSPNLPNEQFF. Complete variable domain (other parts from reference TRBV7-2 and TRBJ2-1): GAGVSQSPSNKVTEKGKDVELRCDPISGHTALYWYRQSLGQGLEFLIYFQGNSAPDKSGLPSDRFSAERTGGSVSTLTIQRTQQEDSAVYLCASSPNLPNEQFFGPGTRLTVL.

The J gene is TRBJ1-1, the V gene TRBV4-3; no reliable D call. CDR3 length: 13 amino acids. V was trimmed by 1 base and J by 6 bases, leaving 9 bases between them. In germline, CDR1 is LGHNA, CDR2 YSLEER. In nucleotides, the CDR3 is TGCGCCAGCAGCCAAGGAGGGTGGTCTGAAGCTTTCTTT. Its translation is CASSQGGWSEAFF.

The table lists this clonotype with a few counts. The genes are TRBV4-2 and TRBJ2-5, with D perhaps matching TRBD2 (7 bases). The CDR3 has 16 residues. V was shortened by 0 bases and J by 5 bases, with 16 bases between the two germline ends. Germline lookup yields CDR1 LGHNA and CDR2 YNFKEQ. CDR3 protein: CASSQDGGGGTETQYF. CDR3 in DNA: TGTGCCAGCAGCCAAGATGGAGGGGGGGGGACGGAGACCCAGTACTTC.

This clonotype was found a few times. Here the CDR3 reads CSARGGRQSSYNEQFF. CDR3 in DNA: TGCAGTGCTAGAGGAGGCAGACAAAGCTCCTACAATGAGCAGTTCTTC. The V gene is TRBV20-1, the J gene TRBJ2-1; D is unresolved. V was shortened by 1 base and J by 0 bases, with 13 bases between the two germline ends. Germline CDR1 DFQATT, CDR2 SNEGSKA (reference sequence). The length of the CDR3 is 16 residues.

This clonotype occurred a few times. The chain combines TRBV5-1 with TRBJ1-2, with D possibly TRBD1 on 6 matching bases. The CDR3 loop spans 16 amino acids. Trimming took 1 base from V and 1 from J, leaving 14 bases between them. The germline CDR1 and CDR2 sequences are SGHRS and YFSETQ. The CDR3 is CASSLRQDPFNYGYTF. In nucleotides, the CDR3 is TGCGCCAGCAGCTTGCGACAGGACCCTTTTAACTATGGCTACACCTTC.

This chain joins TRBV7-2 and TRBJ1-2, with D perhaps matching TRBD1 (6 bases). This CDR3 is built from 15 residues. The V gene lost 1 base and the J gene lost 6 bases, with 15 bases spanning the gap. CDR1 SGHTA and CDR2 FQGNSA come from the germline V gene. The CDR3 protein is CASSLVGGRDHGYTF. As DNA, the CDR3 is TGTGCCAGCAGCTTAGTGGGGGGCAGGGATCATGGCTACACCTTC.

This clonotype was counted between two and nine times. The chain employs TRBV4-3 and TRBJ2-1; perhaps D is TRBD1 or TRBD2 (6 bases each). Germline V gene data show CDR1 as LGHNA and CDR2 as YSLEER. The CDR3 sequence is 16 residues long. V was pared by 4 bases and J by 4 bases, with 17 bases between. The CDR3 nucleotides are TGCGCCAGCAGCCCCGGTGACGGGGGCCTATACAATGAGCAGTTCTTC. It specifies CASSPGDGGLYNEQFF.

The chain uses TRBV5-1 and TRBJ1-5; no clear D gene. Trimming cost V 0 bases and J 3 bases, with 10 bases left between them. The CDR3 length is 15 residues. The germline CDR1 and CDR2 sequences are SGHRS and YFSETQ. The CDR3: CASSLEGLYNQPQHF. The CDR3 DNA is TGCGCCAGCAGCTTGGAGGGTTTGTACAATCAGCCCCAGCATTTT.

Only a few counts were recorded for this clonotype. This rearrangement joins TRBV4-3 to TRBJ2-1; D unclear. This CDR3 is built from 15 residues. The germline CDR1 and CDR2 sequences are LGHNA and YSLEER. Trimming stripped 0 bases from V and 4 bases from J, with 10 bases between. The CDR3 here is CASSQDVGVYNEQFF. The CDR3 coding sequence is TGCGCCAGCAGCCAAGATGTCGGAGTATACAATGAGCAGTTCTTC.

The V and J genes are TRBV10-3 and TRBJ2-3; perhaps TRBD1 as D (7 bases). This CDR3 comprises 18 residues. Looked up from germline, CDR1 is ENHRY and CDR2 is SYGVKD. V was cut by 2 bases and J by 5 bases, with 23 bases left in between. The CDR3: CAISEALTGEAVRDTQYF. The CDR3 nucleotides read TGTGCCATCAGTGAGGCTCTCACAGGGGAGGCCGTGAGAGATACGCAGTATTTT.

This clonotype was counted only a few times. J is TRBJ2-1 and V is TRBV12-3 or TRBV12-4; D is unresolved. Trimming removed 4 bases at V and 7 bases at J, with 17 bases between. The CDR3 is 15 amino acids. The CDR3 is CASSSPWWAYNEQFF. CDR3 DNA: TGTGCCAGCAGTTCCCCTTGGTGGGCATATAATGAGCAGTTCTTC.

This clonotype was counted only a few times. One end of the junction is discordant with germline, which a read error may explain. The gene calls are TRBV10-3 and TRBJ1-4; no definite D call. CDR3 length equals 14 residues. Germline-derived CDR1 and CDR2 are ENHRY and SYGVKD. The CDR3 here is CASSDSEGDEKLFF. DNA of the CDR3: TGTGCCAGCAGTGACTCTGAGGGTGATGAAAAACTGTTTTTT.

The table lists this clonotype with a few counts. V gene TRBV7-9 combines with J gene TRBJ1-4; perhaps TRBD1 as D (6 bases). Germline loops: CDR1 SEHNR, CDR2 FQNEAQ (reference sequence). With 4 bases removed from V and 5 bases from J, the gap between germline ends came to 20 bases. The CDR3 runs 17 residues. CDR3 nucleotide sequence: TGTGCCAGCAGCTCGAACCAGCGGGGGCCTCGAAATGAAAAACTGTTTTTT. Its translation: CASSSNQRGPRNEKLFF.

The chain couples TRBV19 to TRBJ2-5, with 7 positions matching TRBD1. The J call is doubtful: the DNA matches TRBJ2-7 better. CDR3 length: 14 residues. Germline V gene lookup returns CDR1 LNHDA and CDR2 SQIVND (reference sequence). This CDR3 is CASSVTGQTYEQYF. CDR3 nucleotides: TGTGCCAGTAGCGTAACGGGACAGACCTACGAGCAGTACTTC.

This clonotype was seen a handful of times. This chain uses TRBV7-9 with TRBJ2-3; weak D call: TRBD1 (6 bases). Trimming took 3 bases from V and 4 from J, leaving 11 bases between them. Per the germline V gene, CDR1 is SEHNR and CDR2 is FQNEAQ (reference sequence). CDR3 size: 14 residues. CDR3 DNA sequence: TGTGCCAGCAGCTTTCAGGGGTATTCAGATACGCAGTATTTT. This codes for CASSFQGYSDTQYF.

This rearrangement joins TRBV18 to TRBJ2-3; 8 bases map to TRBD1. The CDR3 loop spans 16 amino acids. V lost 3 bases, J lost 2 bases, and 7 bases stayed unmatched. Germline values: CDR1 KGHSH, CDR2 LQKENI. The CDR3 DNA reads TGTGCCAGCTCACCTAACGCGCAGGGGGCCACAGATACGCAGTATTTT. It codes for CASSPNAQGATDTQYF.

In nucleotides, the CDR3 is TGTGCCAGCAGCCATACAAACAATCAGCCCCAGCATTTT. Residues: CASSHTNNQPQHF. The chain joins TRBV7-9 to TRBJ1-5, with D unclear. CDR3 length: 13 residues. Trimming shortened V by 5 bases and J by 3 bases, and 8 bases separated the two germline ends. Germline V lookup: CDR1 SEHNR, CDR2 FQNEAQ (reference sequence).

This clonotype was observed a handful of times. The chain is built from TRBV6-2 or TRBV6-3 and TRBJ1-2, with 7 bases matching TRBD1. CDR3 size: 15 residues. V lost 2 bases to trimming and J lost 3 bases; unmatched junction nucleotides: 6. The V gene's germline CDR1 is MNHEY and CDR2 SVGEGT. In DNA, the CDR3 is TGTGCCAGCAGTTACCTGGGACAGCCTTACTATGGCTACACCTTC. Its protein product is CASSYLGQPYYGYTF.

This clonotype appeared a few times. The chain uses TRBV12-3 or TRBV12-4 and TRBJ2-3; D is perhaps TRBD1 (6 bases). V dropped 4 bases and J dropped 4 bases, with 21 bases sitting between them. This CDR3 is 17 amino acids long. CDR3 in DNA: TGTGCCAGCAGTTCACCCTCGGGACATGTTGCCTCAGATACGCAGTATTTT. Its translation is CASSSPSGHVASDTQYF.